The 19 T cell receptor beta chains in this list originate from one sample, sequenced in a study of shared clonotypes between healthy human individuals. Clones were sequenced by immunoSEQ multiplex PCR, and TCRdb holds only the in-frame ones, with some missing. The profile shows approximately 470,000 clones, around 73% of them singletons. Input material: PBMCs. The source is a woman aged 40 to 50 in good health. Some clones in this sample may be carry-over from other donors' samples.

In DNA form, the CDR3 reads TGTGCCACCAGAGGGACTAGCGGTTACAATGAGCAGTTCTTC. Its translation is CATRGTSGYNEQFF. This rearrangement joins TRBV15 to TRBJ2-1; 11 bases align to TRBD2. CDR3 length equals 14 residues. V dropped 6 bases and J dropped 4; count of bases not matched to a gene: 2. In germline, CDR1 is LNHNV, CDR2 YYDKDF (reference sequence).

The J gene is TRBJ1-1, the V gene TRBV5-1; TRBD1 might be the D (5 bases). This CDR3 has 15 residues. CDR1 is SGHRS, CDR2 YFSETQ, per germline. The V end was cut by 0 bases, the J end by 2 bases, with 11 bases between. CDR3 sequence: CASSLAVQANTEAFF. The CDR3 DNA follows: TGCGCCAGCAGCTTGGCCGTACAGGCTAACACTGAAGCTTTCTTT.

This clone was detected only a few times. The V call is TRBV27, the J call TRBJ1-5; D not resolved. Deletions cut 5 bases from V and 3 bases from J, with 8 bases between. The germline V gene has CDR1 MNHEY and CDR2 SMNVEV (reference sequence). This CDR3 has 13 residues. CDR3 residues: CASSMGFNQPQHF. In DNA form, the CDR3 reads TGTGCCAGCAGTATGGGGTTCAATCAGCCCCAGCATTTT.

The rearrangement links TRBV5-1 to TRBJ2-7; D may be TRBD1 or TRBD2 (5 bases each). The CDR3 sequence is 14 residues long. V gave up 6 bases and J gave up 4 bases, with 17 bases separating them. The germline V gene has CDR1 SGHRS and CDR2 YFSETQ. CDR3 sequence (DNA): TGCGCCAGCACCCCCGCCGGGGCAAGATACGAGCAGTACTTC. Residues: CASTPAGARYEQYF.

V gene TRBV9 combines with J gene TRBJ1-3; tentative D call: TRBD1 (5 bases). Trimming pared 0 bases from V and 0 bases from J, leaving 13 bases between. This CDR3 has 17 amino acids. Germline V gene data show CDR1 as SGDLS and CDR2 as YYNGEE. The CDR3 DNA sequence: TGTGCCAGCAGCGTAGGATTCGGGACGGTCTCTGGAAACACCATATATTTT. This codes for CASSVGFGTVSGNTIYF.

The rearrangement joins TRBV4-1 to TRBJ2-3; 11 nucleotides line up with TRBD2. The V gene's germline CDR1 is MGHRA and CDR2 YSYEKL. CDR3 size: 17 residues. The V gene end was trimmed by 4 bases and the J gene end by 2 bases; junction bases not matched to a gene: 8. The CDR3 nucleotides are TGCGCCAGCAGCCCACTCCCGGGACTAGCGGCCACAGATACGCAGTATTTT. This encodes CASSPLPGLAATDTQYF.

This chain's CDR3 is CASSFIPGRGNTEAFF. In DNA form, the CDR3 reads TGTGCCAGCAGTTTTATCCCGGGACGGGGGAACACTGAAGCTTTCTTT. The rearrangement joins TRBV27 to TRBJ1-1, with D perhaps TRBD1 (5 bases). Trimming took 3 bases from V and 1 from J, leaving 15 bases between them. The CDR3 has 16 residues. Germline CDR1 reads MNHEY; CDR2 reads SMNVEV (reference sequence).

The chain recombines TRBV7-9 with TRBJ2-5, with 13 nucleotides matching TRBD2. The CDR3 contains 17 residues. The V segment lost 5 bases and the J segment 1 base; nucleotides outside the gene matches: 7. Per the germline V gene, CDR1 is SEHNR and CDR2 is FQNEAQ (reference sequence). The CDR3 loop reads CASSQTGTSGTQETQYF. CDR3 nucleotides: TGTGCCAGCAGCCAAACCGGGACTAGCGGGACCCAAGAGACCCAGTACTTC.

This sequence joins TRBV7-9 and TRBJ2-1, with TRBD2 as a possible D gene (6 bases). Germline-derived CDR1 and CDR2 are SEHNR and FQNEAQ (reference sequence). V was trimmed by 7 bases and J by 8 bases, leaving 18 bases between them. The CDR3 totals 14 residues. The CDR3, as DNA: TGTGCCAGCACCTTCGAGACTAGGACCCATGAGCAGTTCTTC. Translation gives CASTFETRTHEQFF.

DNA for the CDR3: TGTGCCAGCAGTGCTAGCGGGGGAAGCTCCTACAATGAGCAGTTCTTC. Its protein product is CASSASGGSSYNEQFF. The chain employs TRBV6-1 and TRBJ2-1, with 10 bases aligning to TRBD2. The V gene end was trimmed by 4 bases and the J gene end by 0 bases; junction bases not matched to a gene: 3. Germline V gene sequence: CDR1 MNHNS, CDR2 SASEGT. This CDR3 is built from 16 residues.

The rearrangement links TRBV19 to TRBJ1-2; TRBD1 matches at 9 bases. From germline, CDR1 is LNHDA and CDR2 SQIVND (reference sequence). The CDR3 extends over 18 amino acids. Trimming removed 5 bases from V and 4 bases from J; junction bases left unmatched: 17. The DNA of the CDR3 is TGTGCCAGTAGTGACAATTTTTCGGCGGGACAGGGTAGCTATGGCTACACCTTC. Protein product: CASSDNFSAGQGSYGYTF.

The count of this clone is one. V gene TRBV4-2 combines with J gene TRBJ1-1; 7 bases map to TRBD1. The CDR3 extends over 15 amino acids. CDR1 LGHNA and CDR2 YNFKEQ come from the germline V gene. J lost 3 bases, V lost 3 bases, and 7 bases had no gene match. CDR3 in amino acids: CASSQTGFTDTEAFF. CDR3 sequence (DNA): TGTGCCAGCAGCCAGACAGGGTTTACGGACACTGAAGCTTTCTTT.

This rearrangement joins TRBV7-2 to TRBJ2-1; 10 bases match TRBD2. The ends lost 2 bases at V and 5 bases at J; junction bases unmatched: 6. This CDR3 has 16 residues. Germline V gene lookup returns CDR1 SGHTA and CDR2 FQGNSA. The DNA of the CDR3 is TGTGCCAGCAGCTTAAGGTTTAGCGGGAGGAACAATGAGCAGTTCTTC. Amino acids: CASSLRFSGRNNEQFF.

The chain couples TRBV28 to TRBJ1-4, with 8 bases fitting TRBD1. There are 16 residues in the CDR3. With V trimmed by 4 bases and J by 0 bases, 4 bases remained unmatched. The V gene's germline CDR1 is MDHEN and CDR2 SYDVKM. As DNA, the CDR3 is TGTGCCAGCAGTTCGACAGGGGAATCAACTAATGAAAAACTGTTTTTT. Translating gives CASSSTGESTNEKLFF. Together with reference TRBV28 and TRBJ1-4, the CDR3 gives the full variable domain: DVKVTQSSRYLVKRTGEKVFLECVQDMDHENMFWYRQDPGLGLRLIYFSYDVKMKEKGDIPEGYSVSREKKERFSLILESASTNQTSMYLCASSSTGESTNEKLFFGSGTQLSVL.

The chain combines TRBV6-1 with TRBJ1-2; possible D gene TRBD1, 5 bases. Trimming pared 4 bases from V and 3 bases from J, leaving 15 bases between. The germline CDR1 and CDR2 sequences are MNHNS and SASEGT. The CDR3 is made up of 15 amino acids. The CDR3, as DNA: TGTGCCAGCAGTGGGATCGAAAGGGGTGACTATGGCTACACCTTC. Protein product: CASSGIERGDYGYTF.

The chain couples TRBV2 to TRBJ2-7; TRBD1 agrees at 11 bases. Germline V CDR1 and CDR2: SNHLY, FYNNEI. This CDR3 contains 14 residues. V lost 6 bases, J lost 5 bases, and 6 bases stayed unmatched. CDR3 DNA: TGTGCCAGCAGGAGGGACAGGGGGTTCCACGAGCAGTACTTC. Protein product: CASRRDRGFHEQYF.

V is TRBV7-2 and J is TRBJ2-7, with 7 bases that match TRBD2. Germline lookup yields CDR1 SGHTA and CDR2 FQGNSA. The CDR3 length is 14 residues. The V and J ends lost 1 base and 6 bases, in that order; junction bases with no gene match: 6. The CDR3 loop is CASSLVGWEGEQYF. The CDR3, as DNA: TGTGCCAGCAGCTTAGTGGGCTGGGAGGGCGAGCAGTACTTC.

The V call is TRBV9, the J call TRBJ1-2, with D maybe TRBD1 (6 bases). Germline assignment: CDR1 SGDLS and CDR2 YYNGEE. The CDR3 is 16 residues long. V gave up 3 bases and J gave up 4 bases, with 19 bases separating them. DNA of the CDR3: TGTGCCAGCAGCGCGTGGGGGCGCGGACGCAGCTATGGCTACACCTTC. This translates into CASSAWGRGRSYGYTF.

The sample holds a few counts of this clone. The gene calls are TRBV19 and TRBJ2-2, with a weak D call TRBD2 (5 bases). The CDR3 contains 14 residues. V lost 6 bases and J 4 bases, leaving 12 bases between the germline ends. CDR1 is LNHDA, CDR2 SQIVND, per germline (reference sequence). The CDR3 DNA sequence: TGTGCCAGTAGCACCGGGGTGGGCACCGGGGAGCTGTTTTTT. Amino acid sequence: CASSTGVGTGELFF. Drawing the rest from reference TRBV19 and TRBJ2-2, the complete variable domain is DGGITQSPKYLFRKEGQNVTLSCEQNLNHDAMYWYRQDPGQGLRLIYYSQIVNDFQKGDIAEGYSVSREKKESFPLTVTSAQKNPTAFYLCASSTGVGTGELFFGEGSRLTVL.